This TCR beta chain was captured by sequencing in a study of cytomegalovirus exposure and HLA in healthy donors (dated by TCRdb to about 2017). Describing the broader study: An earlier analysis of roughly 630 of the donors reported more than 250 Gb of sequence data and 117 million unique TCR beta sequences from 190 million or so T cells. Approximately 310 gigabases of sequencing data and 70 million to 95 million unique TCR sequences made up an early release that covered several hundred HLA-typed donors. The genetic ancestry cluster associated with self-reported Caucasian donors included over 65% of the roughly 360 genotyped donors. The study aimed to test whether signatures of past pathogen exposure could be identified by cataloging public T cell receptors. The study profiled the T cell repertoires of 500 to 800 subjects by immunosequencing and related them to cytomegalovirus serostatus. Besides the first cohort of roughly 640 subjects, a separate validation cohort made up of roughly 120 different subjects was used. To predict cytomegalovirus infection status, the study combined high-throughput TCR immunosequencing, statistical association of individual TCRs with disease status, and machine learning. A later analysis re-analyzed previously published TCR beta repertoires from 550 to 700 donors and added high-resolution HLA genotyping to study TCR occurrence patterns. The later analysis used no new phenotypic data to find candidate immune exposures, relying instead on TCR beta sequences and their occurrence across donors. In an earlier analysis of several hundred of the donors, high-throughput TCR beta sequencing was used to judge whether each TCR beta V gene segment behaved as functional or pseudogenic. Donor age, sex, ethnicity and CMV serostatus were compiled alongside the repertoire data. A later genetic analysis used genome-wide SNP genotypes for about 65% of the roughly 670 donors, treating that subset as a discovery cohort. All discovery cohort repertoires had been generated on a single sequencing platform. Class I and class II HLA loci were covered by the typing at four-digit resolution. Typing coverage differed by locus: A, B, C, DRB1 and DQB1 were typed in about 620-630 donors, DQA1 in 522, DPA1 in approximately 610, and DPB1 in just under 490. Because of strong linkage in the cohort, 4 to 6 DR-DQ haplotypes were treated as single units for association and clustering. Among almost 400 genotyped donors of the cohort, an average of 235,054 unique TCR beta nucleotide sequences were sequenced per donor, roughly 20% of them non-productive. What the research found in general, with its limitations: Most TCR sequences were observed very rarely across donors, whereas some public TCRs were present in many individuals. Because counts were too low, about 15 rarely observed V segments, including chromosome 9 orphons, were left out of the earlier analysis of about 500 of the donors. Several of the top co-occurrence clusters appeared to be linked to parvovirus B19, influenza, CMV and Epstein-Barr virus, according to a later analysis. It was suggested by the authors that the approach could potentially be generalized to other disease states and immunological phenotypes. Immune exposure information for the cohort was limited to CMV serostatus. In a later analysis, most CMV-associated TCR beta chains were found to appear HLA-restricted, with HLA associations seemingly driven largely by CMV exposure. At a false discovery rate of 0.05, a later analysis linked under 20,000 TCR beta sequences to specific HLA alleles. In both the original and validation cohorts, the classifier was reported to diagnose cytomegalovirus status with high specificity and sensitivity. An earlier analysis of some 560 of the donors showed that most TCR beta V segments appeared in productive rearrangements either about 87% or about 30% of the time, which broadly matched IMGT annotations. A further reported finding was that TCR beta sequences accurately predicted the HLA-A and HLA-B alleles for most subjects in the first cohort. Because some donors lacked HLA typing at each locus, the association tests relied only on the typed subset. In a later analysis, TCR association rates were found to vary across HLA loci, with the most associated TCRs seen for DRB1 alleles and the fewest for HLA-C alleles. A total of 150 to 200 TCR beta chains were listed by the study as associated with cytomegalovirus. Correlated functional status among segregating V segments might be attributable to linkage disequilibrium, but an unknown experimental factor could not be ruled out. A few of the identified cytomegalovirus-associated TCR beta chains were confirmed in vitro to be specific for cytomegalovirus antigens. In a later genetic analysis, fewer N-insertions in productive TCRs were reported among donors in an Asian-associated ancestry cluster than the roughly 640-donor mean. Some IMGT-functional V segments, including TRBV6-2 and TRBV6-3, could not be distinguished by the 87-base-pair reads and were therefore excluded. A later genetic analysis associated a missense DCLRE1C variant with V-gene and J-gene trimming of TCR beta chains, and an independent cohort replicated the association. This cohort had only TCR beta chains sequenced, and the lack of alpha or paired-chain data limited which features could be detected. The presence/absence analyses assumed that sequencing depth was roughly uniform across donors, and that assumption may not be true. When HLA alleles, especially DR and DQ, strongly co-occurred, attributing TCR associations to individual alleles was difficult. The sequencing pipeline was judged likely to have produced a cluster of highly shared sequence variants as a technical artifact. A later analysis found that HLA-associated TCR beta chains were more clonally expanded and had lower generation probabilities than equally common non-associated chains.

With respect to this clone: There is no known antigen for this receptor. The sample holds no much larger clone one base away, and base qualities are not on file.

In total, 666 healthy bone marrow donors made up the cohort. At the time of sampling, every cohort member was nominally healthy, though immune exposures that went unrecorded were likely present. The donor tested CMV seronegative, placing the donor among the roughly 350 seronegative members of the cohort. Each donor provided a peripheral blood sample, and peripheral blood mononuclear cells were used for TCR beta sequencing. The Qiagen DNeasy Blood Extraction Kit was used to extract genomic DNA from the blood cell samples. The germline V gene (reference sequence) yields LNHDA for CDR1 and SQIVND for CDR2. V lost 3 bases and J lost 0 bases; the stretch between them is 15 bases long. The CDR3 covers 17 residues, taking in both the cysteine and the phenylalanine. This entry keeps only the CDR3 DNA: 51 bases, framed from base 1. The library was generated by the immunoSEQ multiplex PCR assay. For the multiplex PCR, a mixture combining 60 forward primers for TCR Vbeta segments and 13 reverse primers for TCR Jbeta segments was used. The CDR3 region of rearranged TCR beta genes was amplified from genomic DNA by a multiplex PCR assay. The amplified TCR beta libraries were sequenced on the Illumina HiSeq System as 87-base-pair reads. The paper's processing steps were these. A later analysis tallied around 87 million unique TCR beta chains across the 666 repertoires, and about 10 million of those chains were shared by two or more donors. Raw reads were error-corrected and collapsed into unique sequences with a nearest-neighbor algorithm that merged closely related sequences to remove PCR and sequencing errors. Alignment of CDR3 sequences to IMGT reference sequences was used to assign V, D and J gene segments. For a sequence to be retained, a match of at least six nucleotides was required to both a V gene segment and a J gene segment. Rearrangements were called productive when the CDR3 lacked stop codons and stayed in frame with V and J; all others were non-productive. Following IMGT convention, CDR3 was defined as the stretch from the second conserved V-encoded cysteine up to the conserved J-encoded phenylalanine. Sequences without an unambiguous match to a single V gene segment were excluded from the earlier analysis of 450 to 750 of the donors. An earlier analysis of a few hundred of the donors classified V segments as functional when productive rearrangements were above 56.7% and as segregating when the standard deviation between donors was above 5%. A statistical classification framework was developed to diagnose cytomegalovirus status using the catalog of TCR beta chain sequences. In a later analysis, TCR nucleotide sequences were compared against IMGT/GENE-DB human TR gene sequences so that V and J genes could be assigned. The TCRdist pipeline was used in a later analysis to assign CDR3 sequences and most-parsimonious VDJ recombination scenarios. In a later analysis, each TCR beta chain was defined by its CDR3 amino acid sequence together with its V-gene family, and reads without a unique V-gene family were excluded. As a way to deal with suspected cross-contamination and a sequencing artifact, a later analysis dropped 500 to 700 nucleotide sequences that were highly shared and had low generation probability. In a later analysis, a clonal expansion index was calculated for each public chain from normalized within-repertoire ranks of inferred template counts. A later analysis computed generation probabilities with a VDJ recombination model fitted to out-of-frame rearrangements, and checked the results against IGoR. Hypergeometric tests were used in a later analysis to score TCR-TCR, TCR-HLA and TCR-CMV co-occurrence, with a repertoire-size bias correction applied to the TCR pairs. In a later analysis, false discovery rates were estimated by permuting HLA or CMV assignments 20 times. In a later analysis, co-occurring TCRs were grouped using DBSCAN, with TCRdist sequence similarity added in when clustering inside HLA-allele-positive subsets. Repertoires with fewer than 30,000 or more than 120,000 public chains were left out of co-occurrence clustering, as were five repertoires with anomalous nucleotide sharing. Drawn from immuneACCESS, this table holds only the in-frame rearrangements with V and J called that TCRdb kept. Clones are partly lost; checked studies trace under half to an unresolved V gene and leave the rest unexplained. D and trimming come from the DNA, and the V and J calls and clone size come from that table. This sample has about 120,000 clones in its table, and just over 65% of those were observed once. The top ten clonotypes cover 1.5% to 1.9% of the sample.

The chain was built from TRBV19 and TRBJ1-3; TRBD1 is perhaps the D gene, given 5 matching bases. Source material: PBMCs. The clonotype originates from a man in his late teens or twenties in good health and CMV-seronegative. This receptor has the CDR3 CASSITIAGYSGNTIYF. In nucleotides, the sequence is TGTGCCAGTAGTATCACGATCGCAGGGTACTCTGGAAACACCATATATTTT.